A single sample gave rise to the 21 T cell receptor beta chains below, sequenced in a study of blood T cell repertoires in COVID-19. Data came from immunoSEQ multiplex PCR; TCRdb stores just in-frame clones and leaves some out. The table lists some 200,000 clones, around 80% of them singletons, with 9.5% to 15% in the top ten. Sequencing was carried out using peripheral blood. These TCRs come from a woman between 35 and 50 years old with acute or convalescent COVID-19.

This clone was picked up one time. Distinct nucleotide sequences in the sample also encode this CDR3. The chain has TRBV4-3 and TRBJ2-3; TRBD2 aligns across 8 bases. V lost 0 bases and J lost 3; bases outside the gene matches: 8. The CDR3 extends over 17 amino acids. Germline V lookup: CDR1 LGHNA, CDR2 YSLEER. CDR3 residues: CASSQDRGSGSTDTQYF. The CDR3 DNA is TGCGCCAGCAGCCAAGATCGTGGCAGCGGGAGTACAGATACGCAGTATTTT.

The V call is TRBV5-1, the J call TRBJ1-2, with 11 bases that match TRBD1. V was clipped by 3 bases and J by 4 bases; unmatched bases: 2. Looked up from germline, CDR1 is SGHRS and CDR2 is YFSETQ. There are 14 residues in the CDR3. The CDR3 region has the DNA TGCGCCAGCAGCTCCGGGACAGGGGGCTATGGCTACACCTTC. Translated, it gives CASSSGTGGYGYTF. The variable domain in full, completed from reference TRBV5-1 and TRBJ1-2, reads KAGVTQTPRYLIKTRGQQVTLSCSPISGHRSVSWYQQTPGQGLQFLFEYFSETQRNKGNFPGRFSGRQFSNSRSEMNVSTLELGDSALYLCASSSGTGGYGYTFGSGTRLTVV.

J is TRBJ1-1 and V is TRBV9; maybe TRBD1 (5 bases). CDR1 is SGDLS and CDR2 is YYNGEE in the germline V gene. This CDR3 has 15 residues. V gave up 3 bases and J gave up 1 base, with 13 bases separating them. The CDR3 region is CASSAAGKRNTEAFF. The CDR3 nucleotides are TGTGCCAGCAGCGCCGCAGGGAAGAGGAACACTGAAGCTTTCTTT.

The chain combines TRBV18 with TRBJ1-3; D may be TRBD1 (5 bases). V was pared by 2 bases and J by 0 bases, with 11 bases between. CDR1 KGHSH and CDR2 LQKENI come from the germline V gene. The CDR3 length is 16 residues. The DNA of the CDR3 is TGTGCCAGCTCACCATTTGGGGGGTTCTCTGGAAACACCATATATTTT. Protein product: CASSPFGGFSGNTIYF.

The chain couples TRBV19 to TRBJ1-2; D gene unclear. This CDR3 is 14 amino acids long. Trimming stripped 1 base from V and 2 bases from J, with 8 bases between. Germline values: CDR1 LNHDA, CDR2 SQIVND (reference sequence). CDR3 in amino acids: CASSIANRNYGYTF. In DNA, the CDR3 is TGTGCCAGTAGTATAGCCAACAGAAACTATGGCTACACCTTC.

This clone was seen once. This chain joins TRBV5-1 and TRBJ2-7, with 9 bases aligning to TRBD2. Germline CDR1 is SGHRS and CDR2 is YFSETQ. J was trimmed by 9 bases and V by 2 bases; bases with no gene match: 9. This CDR3 is 14 amino acids long. The CDR3 reads CASSFTSGSDGQYF. The DNA of the CDR3 is TGCGCCAGCAGCTTTACTAGCGGGTCAGACGGGCAGTACTTC. The whole variable domain, remainder taken from reference TRBV5-1 and TRBJ2-7, is KAGVTQTPRYLIKTRGQQVTLSCSPISGHRSVSWYQQTPGQGLQFLFEYFSETQRNKGNFPGRFSGRQFSNSRSEMNVSTLELGDSALYLCASSFTSGSDGQYFGPGTRLTVT.

This clone was seen a single time. The CDR3 nucleotides are TGCGCCAGCAGCCCCTCTTCGGGGGACTACGAGCAGTACTTC. Protein: CASSPSSGDYEQYF. The V and J genes are TRBV4-1 and TRBJ2-7; maybe TRBD2 (6 bases). The CDR3 runs 14 residues. Trimming cost V 4 bases and J 3 bases, with 13 bases left between them. Germline assignment: CDR1 MGHRA and CDR2 YSYEKL.

In its sample, this clone was seen once. V usage is TRBV14 and J usage is TRBJ1-1; maybe TRBD1 (5 bases). This CDR3 is 16 amino acids long. Looked up from germline, CDR1 is SGHDN and CDR2 is FVKESK. Deletions cut 4 bases from V and 7 bases from J, with 22 bases between. The CDR3 loop is CASSLNPGFPRLEAFF. CDR3 DNA: TGTGCCAGCAGCCTGAATCCAGGGTTCCCCCGCCTTGAAGCTTTCTTT.

The V call is TRBV19, the J call TRBJ2-2; 10 nucleotides align to TRBD1. The CDR3 has 16 residues. Trimming took 4 bases from V and 5 from J; bases not matched to a gene: 7. Germline CDR1 is LNHDA and CDR2 is SQIVND (reference sequence). The CDR3, as DNA: TGTGCCAGTAGTACACCCGGGACAGGGGCGACCGGGGAGCTGTTTTTT. This codes for CASSTPGTGATGELFF.

V gene TRBV6-6 combines with J gene TRBJ2-7; TRBD1 aligns across 10 bases. The CDR3 spans 14 residues. The V gene end was trimmed by 7 bases and the J gene end by 6 bases; junction bases not matched to a gene: 9. Germline CDR1 MNHNY, CDR2 SVGAGI (reference sequence). The CDR3 DNA is TGTGCCAGCATCGGGACAGGGGATGGGCGCGAGCAGTACTTC. Its protein is CASIGTGDGREQYF.

V gene TRBV14 combines with J gene TRBJ2-5, with no clear D. The V gene's germline CDR1 is SGHDN and CDR2 FVKESK. The CDR3 has 14 residues. The V gene lost 1 base and the J gene lost 2 bases, with 8 bases spanning the gap. Here the CDR3 DNA reads TGTGCCAGCAGCCAAGTACGTCAGCAAGAGACCCAGTACTTC. As protein: CASSQVRQQETQYF.

V usage is TRBV9 and J usage is TRBJ1-2, with TRBD1 as a possible D gene (6 bases). V shed 2 bases and J shed 8 bases, with 16 bases lying between them. The CDR3 spans 14 residues. Per germline, CDR1 SGDLS and CDR2 YYNGEE. CDR3 bases: TGTGCCAGCAGCGTTTTAAACAGGGCGGCGGGCTACACCTTC. It yields the protein CASSVLNRAAGYTF.

The gene calls are TRBV6-4 and TRBJ2-1, with TRBD2 matching 8 bases. The CDR3 is 14 residues long. The germline V gene has CDR1 MRHNA and CDR2 SNTAGT. Trimming removed 0 bases from V and 9 bases from J; junction bases left unmatched: 4. The CDR3 DNA reads TGTGCCAGCAGTGACTCGAGAAGCGGGGGTGAGCAGTTCTTC. It specifies CASSDSRSGGEQFF.

V is TRBV12-3 or TRBV12-4 and J is TRBJ2-7; D is unresolved. This CDR3 is built from 12 residues. The V gene lost 5 bases and the J gene lost 4 bases, with 9 bases spanning the gap. This CDR3 is CASSVFRYEQYF. CDR3 sequence (DNA): TGTGCCAGCAGTGTTTTCAGGTACGAGCAGTACTTC.

The chain is built from TRBV6-5 and TRBJ1-1; D not resolved. The CDR3 length is 14 residues. V shed 7 bases and J shed 1 base, with 13 bases lying between them. Per germline, CDR1 MNHEY and CDR2 SVGAGI. The chain's CDR3 is CASTWTQQNTEAFF. The CDR3, as DNA: TGTGCCAGCACTTGGACTCAGCAGAACACTGAAGCTTTCTTT.

The rearrangement joins TRBV2 to TRBJ2-7, with 7 bases matching TRBD1. This CDR3 region has 13 residues. V was clipped by 8 bases and J by 0 bases; unmatched bases: 4. Germline loops: CDR1 SNHLY, CDR2 FYNNEI. The CDR3 sequence is CASEGQYSYEQYF. CDR3 coding DNA: TGTGCCAGCGAGGGACAGTACTCCTACGAGCAGTACTTC.

This clone came up a few times. V is TRBV7-9 and J is TRBJ2-7, with D unclear. The V end was cut by 5 bases, the J end by 2 bases, with 10 bases between. CDR3 length: 13 amino acids. The germline V gene has CDR1 SEHNR and CDR2 FQNEAQ (reference sequence). For the CDR3, the DNA is TGTGCCAGCAGCCCACCCCGGGCCTACGAGCAGTACTTC. Its translation: CASSPPRAYEQYF.

The chain uses TRBV12-5 and TRBJ2-3; 9 positions agree with TRBD1. The CDR3 length is 14 residues. V lost 7 bases, J lost 7 bases, and 9 bases stayed unmatched. CDR1 is LGHNT, CDR2 FRNRAP, per germline. The CDR3 DNA reads TGTGCTAGTGCCGAAACCGGGACAGGGCATACGCAGTATTTT. Translating gives CASAETGTGHTQYF.

The rearrangement uses TRBV3-1 (or the pseudogene TRBV3-2) and TRBJ1-6; 10 nucleotides match TRBD1. The V gene end was trimmed by 4 bases and the J gene end by 0 bases; junction bases not matched to a gene: 6. Germline assignment: CDR1 LGHDT and CDR2 YNNKEL (reference sequence). The CDR3 has 18 amino acids. The CDR3, as DNA: TGTGCCAGCAGCCGGGGACAGGGGCCGAGCTCCTATAATTCACCCCTCCACTTT. It yields the protein CASSRGQGPSSYNSPLHF.

The chain couples TRBV12-5 to TRBJ1-2, with a possible D match to TRBD1 (5 bases). The V gene's germline CDR1 is LGHNT and CDR2 FRNRAP. The CDR3 is 13 residues long. V lost 3 bases to trimming and J lost 5 bases, with 10 bases between them. CDR3: CASGFQGGYGYTF. CDR3 DNA sequence: TGTGCTAGTGGTTTTCAGGGTGGTTATGGCTACACCTTC.

The chain uses TRBV21-1 and TRBJ1-2. TRBV21-1 is a documented pseudogene. CDR3 size: 18 residues. The CDR3 sequence: CASTLRVAGNTPYYGYTF. As DNA, the CDR3 is TGTGCCAGCACCTTAAGGGTGGCGGGCAATACCCCCTACTATGGCTACACCTTC.